Following are 18 T cell receptor beta chains from one sample sequenced in a study of blood T cell repertoires in COVID-19. Here immunoSEQ multiplex PCR was the method, and the copy in TCRdb shows in-frame clones only, minus some. This sample has over 100,000 clones, with approximately 80% found just once. Sequencing input: peripheral blood. The receptors here all came from a man in his 60s with acute or convalescent COVID-19.

V is TRBV20-1 and J is TRBJ2-3, with 7 bases that match TRBD1. The germline CDR1 and CDR2 sequences are DFQATT and SNEGSKA (reference sequence). This CDR3 contains 14 residues. The junction had 5 bases not matched to a gene; V was cut back by 3 bases and J by 2 bases. CDR3 residues: CSASRGPNTDTQYF. In nucleotides, the CDR3 is TGCAGTGCTAGTAGGGGGCCAAACACAGATACGCAGTATTTT.

The V gene is TRBV6-2 or TRBV6-3, the J gene TRBJ1-4, with 7 bases lining up with TRBD1. After removal of 6 bases from V and 2 bases from J, the junction contained 6 bases not matched to a gene. Germline lookup yields CDR1 MNHEY and CDR2 SVGEGT. This CDR3 contains 15 residues. The CDR3 DNA follows: TGTGCCAGCAGCTCTACAGGGGTCACTAATGAAAAACTGTTTTTT. Translating it yields CASSSTGVTNEKLFF.

The gene calls are TRBV6-2 or TRBV6-3 and TRBJ2-1; 7 positions agree with TRBD1. The trim removed 2 bases at V and 5 bases at J, leaving 6 bases unmatched. The CDR3 length is 15 residues. The germline V gene has CDR1 MNHEY and CDR2 SVGEGT. CDR3 nucleotide sequence: TGTGCCAGCAGTTACCATCCCGGGACAGACAATGAGCAGTTCTTC. Protein sequence: CASSYHPGTDNEQFF.

V gene TRBV5-4 combines with J gene TRBJ2-1; 8 positions agree with TRBD1. The CDR3 is 16 amino acids. The trim removed 1 base at V and 2 bases at J, leaving 5 bases unmatched. Germline lookup yields CDR1 SGHNT and CDR2 YYREEE (reference sequence). CDR3 sequence (DNA): TGTGCCAGCAGCTTGAAACAGGGGGTTACCTACAATGAGCAGTTCTTC. Residues: CASSLKQGVTYNEQFF.

The rearrangement joins TRBV5-1 to TRBJ2-5, with D possibly being TRBD1 (7 bases). The CDR3 totals 18 residues. Trimming took off 0 bases at V and 2 bases at J, with 20 bases between the two ends. Germline V gene lookup returns CDR1 SGHRS and CDR2 YFSETQ. CDR3 region: CASSLAPQGGTGQETQYF. The CDR3 region has the DNA TGCGCCAGCAGCTTGGCGCCCCAGGGGGGCACGGGGCAAGAGACCCAGTACTTC.

J is TRBJ2-5 and V is TRBV5-4, with D perhaps matching TRBD1 (6 bases). Germline loops: CDR1 SGHNT, CDR2 YYREEE (reference sequence). The V end was cut by 5 bases, the J end by 5 bases, with 22 bases between. This CDR3 has 16 amino acids. CDR3 bases: TGTGCCAGCAGTTTAGGTCTGGCCCTAAGGGGGGAGACCCAGTACTTC. This translates into CASSLGLALRGETQYF.

The J gene is TRBJ2-1, the V gene TRBV19; D gene unclear. With 4 bases removed from V and 6 bases from J, the gap between germline ends came to 10 bases. Germline lookup yields CDR1 LNHDA and CDR2 SQIVND (reference sequence). The CDR3 loop spans 13 amino acids. As DNA, the CDR3 is TGTGCCAGTAGTACCCCCTCCCGCAATGAGCAGTTCTTC. It specifies CASSTPSRNEQFF.

The table lists this clone with a few counts. The gene calls are TRBV19 and TRBJ1-2; D is possibly TRBD1 (6 bases). V dropped 1 base and J dropped 4 bases, with 13 bases sitting between them. The CDR3 is made up of 15 amino acids. Germline V gives CDR1 LNHDA, CDR2 SQIVND (reference sequence). In nucleotides, the CDR3 is TGTGCCAGTAGTATAGCCGGTCCACAGGGCTATGGCTACACCTTC. It is translated as CASSIAGPQGYGYTF.

This clone was seen only once. The rearrangement links TRBV7-9 to TRBJ1-1; 7 bases fit TRBD1. There are 17 residues in the CDR3. Germline V lookup: CDR1 SEHNR, CDR2 FQNEAQ (reference sequence). The V and J ends lost 1 base and 6 bases, in that order; junction bases with no gene match: 14. CDR3 in DNA: TGTGCCAGCAGCTTAGTGATGGTTATACAGGGGAAAGCTGAAGCTTTCTTT. It is translated as CASSLVMVIQGKAEAFF.

The chain uses TRBV29-1 and TRBJ1-1, with D perhaps TRBD1 (5 bases). Trimming removed 7 bases at V and 1 base at J, with 22 bases between. CDR1 and CDR2 (germline): SQVTM, ANQGSEA. This CDR3 contains 16 residues. CDR3 residues: CSARGSRGVGNTEAFF. CDR3 nucleotide sequence: TGCAGCGCCCGAGGTAGTCGGGGGGTGGGGAACACTGAAGCTTTCTTT.

In this sample, this clone turned up once. The chain carries TRBV5-4 and TRBJ1-1; tentative D call: TRBD1 (6 bases). This CDR3 comprises 15 residues. Germline values: CDR1 SGHNT, CDR2 YYREEE (reference sequence). The V end lost 3 bases, the J end lost 4 bases, and 16 bases lay between the germline ends. This CDR3 is CASSSGNRVGTEAFF. For the CDR3, the DNA is TGTGCCAGCAGCTCCGGAAACAGGGTTGGCACTGAAGCTTTCTTT.

The chain combines TRBV4-2 with TRBJ2-3, with 8 bases that match TRBD2. Trimming removed 2 bases from V and 2 bases from J; junction bases left unmatched: 21. The CDR3 consists of 21 residues. Germline lookup yields CDR1 LGHNA and CDR2 YNFKEQ. The CDR3 region has the DNA TGTGCCAGCAGCCAAATCCCTGGGATGCCCCCGGGGGGGAGGCACACAGATACGCAGTATTTT. Translation gives CASSQIPGMPPGGRHTDTQYF.

The chain is built from TRBV7-8 and TRBJ1-2; 8 positions match TRBD1. V shed 5 bases, J shed 2 bases, and the junction held 7 bases outside the gene matches. The CDR3 length is 15 residues. Looked up from germline, CDR1 is SGHVS and CDR2 is FQNEAQ. The DNA of the CDR3 is TGTGCCAGCAGCCCCCAGGGGGCAGGGAACTATGGCTACACCTTC. The encoded protein is CASSPQGAGNYGYTF.

V is TRBV7-6 and J is TRBJ2-1; tentative D call: TRBD1 (5 bases). CDR1 and CDR2 (germline): SGHVS, FNYEAQ. V was trimmed by 1 base and J by 2 bases, leaving 15 bases between them. The length of the CDR3 is 17 residues. CDR3 bases: TGTGCCAGCAGCTTAGAACTGAACAGGTCCCCCTACAATGAGCAGTTCTTC. This codes for CASSLELNRSPYNEQFF.

J is TRBJ1-2 and V is TRBV14; D not certain. CDR3 size: 13 residues. CDR1 and CDR2 from the germline V gene are SGHDN and FVKESK. The ends were cut back, 0 bases at V and 4 bases at J, with 6 bases in the middle. CDR3 region: CASSQDRFYGYTF. Written as DNA, the CDR3 is TGTGCCAGCAGCCAAGACAGGTTCTATGGCTACACCTTC.

As regards this clone: Within the sample, other DNA sequences also encode this same CDR3. The chain carries TRBV7-9 and TRBJ2-7; D gene ambiguous. V shed 8 bases and J shed 2 bases, with 7 bases lying between them. Germline assignment: CDR1 SEHNR and CDR2 FQNEAQ (reference sequence). The CDR3 sequence is 11 residues long. The CDR3 region has the DNA TGTGCCAGCTCTTCTACCTACGAGCAGTACTTC. The encoded protein is CASSSTYEQYF.

The J gene is TRBJ2-5, the V gene TRBV6-4, with D perhaps TRBD1 (6 bases). V lost 3 bases, J lost 4 bases, and 9 bases lay in between. Germline CDR1 MRHNA, CDR2 SNTAGT. The CDR3 runs to 13 residues. CDR3 coding DNA: TGTGCCAGCAGTGAAAGCAGGGGAGAGACCCAGTACTTC. Translation gives CASSESRGETQYF.

The chain is built from TRBV10-2 and TRBJ1-2; D possibly corresponds to TRBD1 (5 bases). V was pared by 4 bases and J by 4 bases, with 16 bases between. This CDR3 spans 15 amino acids. CDR1 is WSHSY, CDR2 SAAADI, per germline. CDR3: CASSADSKTLYGYTF. The CDR3 coding sequence is TGCGCCAGCAGTGCAGACAGCAAAACCCTCTATGGCTACACCTTC.